This T cell receptor (beta chain) originates from a study of beta chain features in type 1 diabetes. Study details: What patients shared with healthy donors was a similar profile of age, gender and cell yields.

Study-wide points: Moderate yet significant TCRB CDR3 shortening was seen in Type 1 diabetes patients in all four CD4+ subsets. The question left open here concerned HLA type influencing TCRB rearrangement.

Germline CDR1 and CDR2: GTSNPN and SVGIG (reference sequence). The CDR3 is 13 amino acids. Trimming shortened V by 2 bases and J by 1 base, and 8 bases separated the two germline ends. On this clone itself: Its antigen is unknown.

Reverse transcription of all isolated RNA meant that expressed TCRB transcripts were sequenced. TCRdb's copy holds only in-frame clones and misses some; the assay was immunoSEQ multiplex PCR. The data contain a few hundred thousand clones, about 15% of them singletons. All of the sorted populations showed purity greater than 95%. The receptor comes from a man aged 30 to 45 in good health. The sequenced sample consisted of naive CD4+ T cells from blood. The chain employs TRBV30 and TRBJ1-1; D is ambiguous. CDR3 region: CAWSSLKNTEAFF. The CDR3 DNA reads as TGTGCCTGGAGTTCACTGAAGAACACTGAAGCTTTCTTT.